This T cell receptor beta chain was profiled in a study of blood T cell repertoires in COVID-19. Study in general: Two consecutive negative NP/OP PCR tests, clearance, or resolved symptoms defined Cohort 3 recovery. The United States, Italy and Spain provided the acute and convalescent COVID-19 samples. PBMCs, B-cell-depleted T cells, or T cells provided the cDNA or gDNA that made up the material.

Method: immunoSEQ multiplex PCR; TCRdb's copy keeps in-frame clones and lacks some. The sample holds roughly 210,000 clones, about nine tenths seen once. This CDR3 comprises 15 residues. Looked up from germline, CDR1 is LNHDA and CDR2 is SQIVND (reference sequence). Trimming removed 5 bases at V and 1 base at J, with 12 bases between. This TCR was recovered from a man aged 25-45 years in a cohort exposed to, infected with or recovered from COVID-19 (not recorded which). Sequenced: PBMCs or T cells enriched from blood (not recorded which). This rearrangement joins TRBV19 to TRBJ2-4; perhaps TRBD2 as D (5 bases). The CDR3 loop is CASSPARTAKNIQYF. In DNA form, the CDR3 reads TGTGCCAGTAGTCCGGCCAGGACTGCCAAAAACATTCAGTACTTC.